This T cell receptor beta chain is drawn from a study of blood T cell repertoires in COVID-19. This CDR3 region has 14 residues. The V segment lost 2 bases and the J segment 4 bases; nucleotides outside the gene matches: 2. Germline V CDR1 and CDR2: MNHEY, SVGAGI. This clone was seen only once. Original processing notes: Nucleated cell number was recorded as an estimate derived from reference gene primer amplification. Clones were sequenced by immunoSEQ multiplex PCR, and TCRdb holds only the in-frame ones, with some missing. V, J and clone size reflect that table, while D and trimming were determined from the DNA. Altogether about 200,000 clones are present, 88% being singletons, with the ten largest covering 1.5%.

Sequenced: peripheral blood. The chain uses TRBV6-5 and TRBJ1-3; 7 bases line up with TRBD1. The receptor was derived from a man in his late teens or twenties with active or convalescent COVID-19. The CDR3 reads CASSYGTAGNTIYF. The CDR3 DNA follows: TGTGCCAGCAGTTACGGGACAGCAGGAAACACCATATATTTT.